The clone carrying this TCR beta chain showed up just a few times. The antigen is undetermined. Constant-segment primers served in 5'RACE that generated TCR alpha and TCR beta cDNA libraries bearing sample barcodes and UMIs. TCRdb re-called the 5' RACE reads through MiXCR, storing one row per CDR3 protein. The sample carries about half a million distinct CDR3 sequences, about 20% recorded once. These data originate in a study of T-cell memory formation after mild COVID-19. Study conclusions and caveats: Pre-infection memory already had some responding clones, implying cross-reactive memory joined. Contracting CD4+ clones sat mainly in CM and EM; CD8+ in EMRA.

Source material: PBMCs or a T cell subset sorted from them (not recorded which). This receptor was obtained from an adult woman who had mild COVID-19 (a few samples of this study predate the infection). Cell type and time point are not known.

CDR3 coding DNA: TGTGCCAGCAGCCGACAGGCCCGCTATGGCTACACCTTC. It yields the protein CASSRQARYGYTF. The gene calls are TRBV6-5 and TRBJ1-2; possible D gene TRBD1, 6 bases. The germline V gene has CDR1 MNHEY and CDR2 SVGAGI. V was clipped by 6 bases and J by 4 bases, with 12 bases between them. The CDR3 spans 13 residues.